Listed below are T cell receptor beta chains from one sample, sequenced in a study of T cells in Graves' hyperthyroidism and ophthalmopathy. TCRdb processed the multiplex PCR reads anew with MiXCR; each CDR3 protein has one entry. The table has about half a million distinct CDR3 sequences, about 22% seen once. Sequenced: blood. The receptor set was obtained from a woman in her seventies with Graves' ophthalmopathy. Each CDR3 is given with its conserved first and last residue. Fields, in order: clone size, V gene, D gene, J gene, CDR3 DNA, CDR3 protein. The D gene is left open where the match is weak. Only part of the rows carry a size: once, few, many, or a class if the clone is expanded.

abundance: NA
v_gene: TRBV30
d_gene: NA
j_gene: TRBJ1-2
CDR3nt: TGTGCCTGGGTCCCTCGGGGCGGTTTCTATGGCTACACCTTC
CDR3aa: CAWVPRGGFYGYTF

abundance: NA
v_gene: TRBV30
d_gene: NA
j_gene: TRBJ2-7
CDR3nt: TGTGCCTGTGGCCGCGGGAACTACGAGCAGTACTTC
CDR3aa: CACGRGNYEQYF

abundance: NA
v_gene: TRBV6-2/TRBV6-3
d_gene: TRBD1
j_gene: TRBJ2-7
CDR3nt: TGTGCCAGCAGTTACGTGTTTCATGGACAGGGGTTCTACGAGCAGTACTTC
CDR3aa: CASSYVFHGQGFYEQYF

abundance: few
v_gene: TRBV19
d_gene: NA
j_gene: TRBJ1-1
CDR3nt: TGTGCCAGTAAGACGCGTATAGACACTGAAGCTTTCTTT
CDR3aa: CASKTRIDTEAFF

abundance: few
v_gene: TRBV3-1
d_gene: NA
j_gene: TRBJ2-6
CDR3nt: TGTGCCAGCAGCCTCAAGGGCCGTAGCTCTGGGGCCAACGTCCTGACTTTC
CDR3aa: CASSLKGRSSGANVLTF

abundance: few
v_gene: TRBV6-1
d_gene: NA
j_gene: TRBJ2-2
CDR3nt: TGTGCCAGCAGTGAGCTAGCCCCACGCGGGAACACCGGGGAGCTGTTTTTT
CDR3aa: CASSELAPRGNTGELFF

abundance: NA
v_gene: TRBV2
d_gene: NA
j_gene: TRBJ1-3
CDR3nt: TGTGCCAGCAGTGAAATTAACTCTGGAAACACCATATATTTT
CDR3aa: CASSEINSGNTIYF

abundance: NA
v_gene: TRBV20-1
d_gene: TRBD2
j_gene: TRBJ2-3
CDR3nt: TGCCGAGTAAGAAATCAAGCGGGAGAGCGTTTAGATACGCAGTATTTT
CDR3aa: CRVRNQAGERLDTQYF

abundance: few
v_gene: TRBV5-1
d_gene: NA
j_gene: TRBJ2-1
CDR3nt: TGCGCCAGCAGTCCGGGGGCTAGCGACTACAATGAGCAGTTCTTC
CDR3aa: CASSPGASDYNEQFF

abundance: NA
v_gene: TRBV6-9
d_gene: TRBD2
j_gene: TRBJ2-7
CDR3nt: TGTGCCAGCAGTTACGCATGGGGGACTAGCGGGAGATACGAGCAGTACTTC
CDR3aa: CASSYAWGTSGRYEQYF

abundance: many
v_gene: TRBV6-5
d_gene: NA
j_gene: TRBJ1-5
CDR3nt: TGTGCCAGCAGTTACCTCAGGGGCAATCAGCCCCAGCATTTT
CDR3aa: CASSYLRGNQPQHF

abundance: many
v_gene: TRBV28
d_gene: NA
j_gene: TRBJ2-4
CDR3nt: TGTGCCAGCAGCCCCCCGCGGGGATACGGGGACATTCAGTACTTC
CDR3aa: CASSPPRGYGDIQYF

abundance: NA
v_gene: TRBV19
d_gene: NA
j_gene: TRBJ2-7
CDR3nt: TGTGCCAGTAGTAGGTCAGAGTCCTACGAGCAGTACTTC
CDR3aa: CASSRSESYEQYF

abundance: few
v_gene: TRBV3-1
d_gene: NA
j_gene: TRBJ2-7
CDR3nt: TGTGCCAGCAGCCAAGATATACGGAACTCCTACGAGCAGTACTTC
CDR3aa: CASSQDIRNSYEQYF

abundance: few
v_gene: TRBV3-1
d_gene: NA
j_gene: TRBJ2-5
CDR3nt: TGTGCCAGCAGCCAGCTTAGTCGGACCCAGTACTTC
CDR3aa: CASSQLSRTQYF

abundance: NA
v_gene: TRBV10-3
d_gene: NA
j_gene: TRBJ2-3
CDR3nt: TGTGCCATCAGTGATGGCGCAAAGGGATCCACAGATACGCAGTATTTT
CDR3aa: CAISDGAKGSTDTQYF

abundance: NA
v_gene: TRBV7-9
d_gene: NA
j_gene: TRBJ2-1
CDR3nt: TGTGCCAGCAGCTTAGGACGGGACCCCGCCTACAATGAGCAGTTCTTC
CDR3aa: CASSLGRDPAYNEQFF

abundance: NA
v_gene: TRBV5-1
d_gene: NA
j_gene: TRBJ2-7
CDR3nt: TGCGCCAGCCGGGGAAACGTAGACTCCGAGCAGTACTTC
CDR3aa: CASRGNVDSEQYF

abundance: few
v_gene: TRBV28
d_gene: TRBD1
j_gene: TRBJ1-5
CDR3nt: TGTGCCACCTTGGGACAGAGAAGCAATCAGCCCCAGCATTTT
CDR3aa: CATLGQRSNQPQHF

abundance: NA
v_gene: TRBV5-1
d_gene: NA
j_gene: TRBJ2-3
CDR3nt: TGCGCCAGCAGCTTGGCGGACCCCGGCACAGATACGCGGTATTTT
CDR3aa: CASSLADPGTDTRYF

abundance: NA
v_gene: TRBV2
d_gene: TRBD2
j_gene: TRBJ2-1
CDR3nt: TGTGCCAGCAGCAAAAGAAAAGGGACTAGCGGGATCAATGAGCAGTTCTTC
CDR3aa: CASSKRKGTSGINEQFF

abundance: NA
v_gene: TRBV7-2
d_gene: TRBD2
j_gene: TRBJ2-1
CDR3nt: TGTGCCAGCAGCCAAGTTTCTAGCGGTAGCTCCTACAATGAGCAGTTCTTC
CDR3aa: CASSQVSSGSSYNEQFF